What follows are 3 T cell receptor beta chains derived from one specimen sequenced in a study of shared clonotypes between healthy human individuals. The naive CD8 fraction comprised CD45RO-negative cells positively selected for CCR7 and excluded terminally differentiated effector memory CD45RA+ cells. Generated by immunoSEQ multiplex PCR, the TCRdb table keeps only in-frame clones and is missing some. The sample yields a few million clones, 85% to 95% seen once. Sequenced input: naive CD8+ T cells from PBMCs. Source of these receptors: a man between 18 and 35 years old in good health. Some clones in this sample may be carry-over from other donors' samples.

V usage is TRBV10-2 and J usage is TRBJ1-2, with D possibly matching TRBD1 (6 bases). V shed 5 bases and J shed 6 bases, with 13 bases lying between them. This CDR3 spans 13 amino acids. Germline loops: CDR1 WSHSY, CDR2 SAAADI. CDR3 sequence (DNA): TGCGCCAGCAGTAATGGGGGGCTGGATGGCTACACCTTC. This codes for CASSNGGLDGYTF.

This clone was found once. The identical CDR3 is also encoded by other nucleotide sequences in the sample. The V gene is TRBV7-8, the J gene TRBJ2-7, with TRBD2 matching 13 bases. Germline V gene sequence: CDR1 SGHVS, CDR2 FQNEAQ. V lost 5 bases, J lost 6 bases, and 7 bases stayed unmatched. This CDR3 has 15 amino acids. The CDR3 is CASSLGTSGTLEQYF. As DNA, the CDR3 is TGTGCCAGCAGCCTAGGGACTAGCGGGACTCTCGAGCAGTACTTC. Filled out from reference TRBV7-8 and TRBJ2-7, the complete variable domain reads GAGVSQSPRYKVAKRGQDVALRCDPISGHVSLFWYQQALGQGPEFLTYFQNEAQLDKSGLPSDRFFAERPEGSVSTLKIQRTQQEDSAVYLCASSLGTSGTLEQYFGPGTRLTVT.

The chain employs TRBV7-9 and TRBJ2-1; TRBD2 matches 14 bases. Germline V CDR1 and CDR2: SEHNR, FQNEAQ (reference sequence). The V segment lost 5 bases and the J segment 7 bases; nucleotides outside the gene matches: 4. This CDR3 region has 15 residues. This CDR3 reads CASSPTSGRGNEQFF. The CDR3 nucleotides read TGTGCCAGCAGCCCGACTAGCGGGAGGGGGAATGAGCAGTTCTTC.